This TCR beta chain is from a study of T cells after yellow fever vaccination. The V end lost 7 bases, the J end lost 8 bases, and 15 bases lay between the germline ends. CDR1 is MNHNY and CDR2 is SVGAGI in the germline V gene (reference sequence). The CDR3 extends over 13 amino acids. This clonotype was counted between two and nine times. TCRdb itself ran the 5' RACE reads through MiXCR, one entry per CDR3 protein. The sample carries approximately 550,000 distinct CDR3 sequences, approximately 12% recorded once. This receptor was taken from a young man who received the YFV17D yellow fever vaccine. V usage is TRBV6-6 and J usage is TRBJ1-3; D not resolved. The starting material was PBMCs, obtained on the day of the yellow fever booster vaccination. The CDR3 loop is CASTRVGLYTIYF. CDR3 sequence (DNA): TGTGCCAGCACACGGGTTGGTCTATACACCATATATTTT.